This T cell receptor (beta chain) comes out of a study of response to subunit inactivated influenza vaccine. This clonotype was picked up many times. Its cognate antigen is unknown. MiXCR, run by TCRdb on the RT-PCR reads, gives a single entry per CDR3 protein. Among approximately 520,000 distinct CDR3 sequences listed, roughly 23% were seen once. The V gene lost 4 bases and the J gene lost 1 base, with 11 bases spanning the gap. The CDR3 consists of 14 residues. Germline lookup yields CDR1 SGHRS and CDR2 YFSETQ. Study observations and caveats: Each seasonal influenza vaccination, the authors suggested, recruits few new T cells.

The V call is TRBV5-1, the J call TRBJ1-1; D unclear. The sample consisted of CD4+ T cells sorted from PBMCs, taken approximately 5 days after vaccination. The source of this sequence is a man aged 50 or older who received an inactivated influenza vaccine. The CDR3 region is CASSPGGQNTEAFF. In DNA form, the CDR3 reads TGCGCCAGCAGCCCGGGTGGTCAGAACACTGAAGCTTTCTTT.